This note documents a single T cell receptor beta chain sequence. This record belongs to a study of PD-1 blockade in classical Hodgkin lymphoma. Some clones are missing from TCRdb's copy, which holds only in-frame ones; the method was immunoSEQ multiplex PCR. Of 20,000 to 30,000 clones listed, around 63% are singletons. Germline CDR1 is SGHKS and CDR2 is YYEKEE (reference sequence). Trimming pared 1 base from V and 4 bases from J, leaving 14 bases between. This CDR3 is built from 15 residues. There was relapse after autologous stem cell transplantation in every patient, and there was variation in brentuximab vedotin exposure.

The rearrangement joins TRBV5-5 to TRBJ1-1; no clear D gene. The material was peripheral blood mononuclear cells (PBMCs), obtained at baseline. This sequence was found in a human donor with classical Hodgkin lymphoma. CDR3 loop: CASSLTAPPFTEAFF. The CDR3 coding sequence is TGTGCCAGCAGCTTGACAGCGCCCCCGTTCACTGAAGCTTTCTTT.